The next 24 T cell receptor beta chains were all read from a single sample in a study of shared T cell receptors in the human thymus. Assay used: immunoSEQ multiplex PCR; TCRdb lists only in-frame clones, some missing. The sample shows roughly 560,000 clones, around 78% of them seen only once. These same records also appear under a second study, on human thymus T cells.

Sequenced sample: thymocytes. Source of these receptors: a boy under two years old with a congenital heart defect.

V and J are TRBV30 and TRBJ2-5; D is perhaps TRBD2 (6 bases). This CDR3 spans 15 amino acids. V shed 0 bases and J shed 4 bases, with 15 bases lying between them. The germline CDR1 and CDR2 sequences are GTSNPN and SVGIG (reference sequence). DNA of the CDR3: TGTGCCTGGAGTGTACGGCGGGGACTGTCAGAGACCCAGTACTTC. Its protein is CAWSVRRGLSETQYF.

The chain uses TRBV25-1 and TRBJ2-7; unclear D gene. Trimming removed 5 bases from V and 2 bases from J, with 16 bases in between. The CDR3 sequence is 15 residues long. Germline V gene data show CDR1 as MGHDK and CDR2 as SYGVNS. For the CDR3, the DNA is TGTGCCAGCAGTCCCCGGGTCCCCACCACCTACGAGCAGTACTTC. It codes for CASSPRVPTTYEQYF.

This clone occurred a few times. The rearrangement joins TRBV6-6 to TRBJ2-2, with 7 nucleotides matching TRBD2. CDR1 and CDR2 (germline): MNHNY, SVGAGI (reference sequence). The V segment lost 7 bases and the J segment 4 bases; nucleotides outside the gene matches: 3. The CDR3 consists of 13 residues. In nucleotides, the CDR3 is TGTGCCAGCACCCCGGGGGGCACCGGGGAGCTGTTTTTT. This codes for CASTPGGTGELFF.

This clone came up a few times. The V call is TRBV27, the J call TRBJ1-1; 9 nucleotides match TRBD1. This CDR3 is 15 amino acids long. Germline V CDR1 and CDR2: MNHEY, SMNVEV (reference sequence). V trimming: 5 bases; J trimming: 4 bases; junction bases outside the gene matches: 8. This chain's CDR3 is CASSPGQGRVTEAFF. The CDR3 DNA sequence: TGTGCCAGCAGTCCCGGACAGGGGCGGGTCACTGAAGCTTTCTTT.

The gene calls are TRBV7-2 and TRBJ2-7, with 11 nucleotides matching TRBD2. V shed 2 bases and J 0 bases; nucleotides not matched to a gene: 9. The germline gives CDR1 SGHTA, CDR2 FQGNSA. CDR3 length equals 18 residues. CDR3 amino acids: CASSLRGLAAFASYEQYF. In DNA, the CDR3 is TGTGCCAGCAGCTTAAGGGGACTAGCGGCGTTTGCCTCCTACGAGCAGTACTTC.

V gene TRBV29-1 combines with J gene TRBJ1-2, with a possible D match to TRBD1 (6 bases). The ends were cut back, 6 bases at V and 0 bases at J, with 17 bases in the middle. The CDR3 consists of 15 residues. Germline CDR1 is SQVTM and CDR2 is ANQGSEA. CDR3 amino acids: CSVRVCRGPNYGYTF. Written as DNA, the CDR3 is TGCAGCGTGAGGGTGTGCAGGGGACCTAACTATGGCTACACCTTC.

The count of this clone is one. The same CDR3 is also encoded by other DNA sequences in this sample. The chain links TRBV29-1 to TRBJ2-7; TRBD1 agrees at 9 bases. Germline V gene lookup returns CDR1 SQVTM and CDR2 ANQGSEA. The J segment lost 2 bases and the V segment lost 4 bases, leaving 3 bases of the junction unmatched. There are 13 residues in the CDR3. CDR3 residues: CSVGGTGPYEQYF. Written as DNA, the CDR3 is TGCAGCGTTGGAGGGACAGGGCCCTACGAGCAGTACTTC.

This sequence joins TRBV2 and TRBJ2-7; a possible D gene is TRBD1 (6 bases). The CDR3 has 14 residues. V lost 8 bases, J lost 3 bases, and 17 bases lay in between. CDR1 is SNHLY, CDR2 FYNNEI, per germline. The CDR3 loop is CASCPRDTVYEQYF. CDR3 nucleotide sequence: TGTGCCAGCTGTCCCCGGGACACAGTCTACGAGCAGTACTTC.

This chain uses TRBV4-3 with TRBJ2-3, with D maybe TRBD2 (6 bases). The CDR3 sequence is 15 residues long. Trimming took 1 base from V and 0 from J, leaving 8 bases between them. The V gene's germline CDR1 is LGHNA and CDR2 YSLEER. In nucleotides, the CDR3 is TGCGCCAGCAGCCAAGTTGGGGGGAGCACAGATACGCAGTATTTT. Protein: CASSQVGGSTDTQYF.

The chain couples TRBV11-3 to TRBJ1-3, with 10 bases lining up with TRBD1. This CDR3 spans 16 amino acids. CDR1 and CDR2 (germline): SGHNT, YENEEA. J gave up 4 bases and V 6 bases, and 9 bases lay outside the gene matches. CDR3 loop: CASREGQGPRGNTIYF. As DNA, the CDR3 is TGTGCCAGCAGAGAGGGACAGGGGCCTAGAGGAAACACCATATATTTT.

Concerning this clone: This CDR3 is also generated by other DNA sequences in the sample. V usage is TRBV19 and J usage is TRBJ1-1; D gene unclear. V lost 3 bases and J 2 bases, leaving 7 bases between the germline ends. CDR1 is LNHDA, CDR2 SQIVND, per germline (reference sequence). The CDR3 is 13 residues long. CDR3 sequence: CASSIPGNTEAFF. The CDR3 coding sequence is TGTGCCAGTAGTATCCCGGGTAACACTGAAGCTTTCTTT.

The chain employs TRBV5-4 and TRBJ1-1; TRBD1 matches 7 bases. The CDR3 consists of 15 residues. Germline trimming cut 1 base from V and 0 bases from J; bases unmatched to any gene: 3. Germline CDR1 and CDR2: SGHNT and YYREEE (reference sequence). This CDR3 is CASSLPGQMNTEAFF. CDR3 nucleotide sequence: TGTGCCAGCAGCTTGCCGGGACAGATGAACACTGAAGCTTTCTTT.

The rearrangement joins TRBV15 to TRBJ2-6; 13 positions match TRBD2. Per germline, CDR1 LNHNV and CDR2 YYDKDF (reference sequence). This CDR3 is built from 20 residues. With V trimmed by 2 bases and J by 5 bases, 12 bases remained unmatched. As DNA, the CDR3 is TGTGCCACCAGCAGACTCGGGACTAGCGGGAAGACCCCCCGGGCCAACGTCCTGACTTTC. Amino acids: CATSRLGTSGKTPRANVLTF.

The V gene is TRBV2, the J gene TRBJ2-7, with a weak D call TRBD2 (5 bases). The V end lost 4 bases, the J end lost 2 bases, and 21 bases lay between the germline ends. This CDR3 has 17 residues. Per germline, CDR1 SNHLY and CDR2 FYNNEI. DNA of the CDR3: TGTGCCAGCAGTGTTGGGAGTGCGGGCTTCACCCCCTACGAGCAGTACTTC. This encodes CASSVGSAGFTPYEQYF.

This clone was observed a few times. The CDR3 DNA sequence: TGTGCCAGCAGCCTGACAGGGGCTTACCCCTATGGCTACACCTTC. Protein: CASSLTGAYPYGYTF. The V call is TRBV5-4, the J call TRBJ1-2, with TRBD1 identical over 8 bases. Germline V lookup: CDR1 SGHNT, CDR2 YYREEE (reference sequence). After removal of 4 bases from V and 4 bases from J, the junction contained 9 bases not matched to a gene. The CDR3 sequence is 15 residues long.

This chain links TRBV4-2 with TRBJ1-1, with 8 bases that match TRBD1. Germline V lookup: CDR1 LGHNA, CDR2 YNFKEQ. The length of the CDR3 is 14 residues. V shed 5 bases and J 6 bases; nucleotides not matched to a gene: 8. CDR3 nucleotide sequence: TGTGCCAGCAGCGTCGGACAGGGAGGCCCTGAAGCTTTCTTT. Translation: CASSVGQGGPEAFF.

In this sample, this clone turned up once. This chain joins TRBV12-5 and TRBJ2-2; 8 bases are shared with TRBD1. The CDR3 is made up of 15 amino acids. The ends lost 5 bases at V and 6 bases at J; junction bases unmatched: 8. CDR1 and CDR2 (germline): LGHNT, FRNRAP. The CDR3 bases are TGTGCTAGTGGTATCCGCCAGGGGGCGGCCGGGGAGCTGTTTTTT. Residues: CASGIRQGAAGELFF.

The chain is built from TRBV28 and TRBJ2-5, with 7 bases matching TRBD2. The CDR3 has 16 amino acids. V dropped 2 bases and J dropped 0; count of bases not matched to a gene: 6. The germline CDR1 and CDR2 sequences are MDHEN and SYDVKM. The CDR3 reads CASSLLTGTNQETQYF. The CDR3 DNA is TGTGCCAGCAGTTTACTCACCGGGACTAACCAAGAGACCCAGTACTTC.

This clone was seen just once. The rearrangement links TRBV5-1 to TRBJ2-5; D is possibly TRBD1 (6 bases). Trimming removed 0 bases at V and 8 bases at J, with 8 bases between. Germline CDR1 reads SGHRS; CDR2 reads YFSETQ. This CDR3 is built from 12 residues. CDR3 coding DNA: TGCGCCAGCAGCTTGGCAGGGGTTACCCAGTACTTC. Protein: CASSLAGVTQYF. Drawing the rest from reference TRBV5-1 and TRBJ2-5, the complete variable domain is KAGVTQTPRYLIKTRGQQVTLSCSPISGHRSVSWYQQTPGQGLQFLFEYFSETQRNKGNFPGRFSGRQFSNSRSEMNVSTLELGDSALYLCASSLAGVTQYFGPGTRLLVL.

This clone has only a few counts. The genes are TRBV10-3 and TRBJ2-7, with 11 bases matching TRBD2. Germline loops: CDR1 ENHRY, CDR2 SYGVKD. The CDR3 is made up of 15 amino acids. Trimming cost V 4 bases and J 6 bases; bases outside gene matches: 8. Written as DNA, the CDR3 is TGTGCCATCAGTGGGATCTTAGCGGGAGGGTTCGAGCAGTACTTC. This sequence encodes CAISGILAGGFEQYF.

This chain connects TRBV14 to TRBJ2-1; 8 nucleotides agree with TRBD2. The junction had 7 bases not matched to a gene; V was cut back by 0 bases and J by 3 bases. The CDR3 has 17 residues. Looked up from germline, CDR1 is SGHDN and CDR2 is FVKESK. The CDR3 here is CASSQDGTSGNYNEQFF. The CDR3 coding sequence is TGTGCCAGCAGCCAAGATGGAACTAGCGGTAACTACAATGAGCAGTTCTTC. The complete variable domain, with remaining parts taken from reference TRBV14 and TRBJ2-1, reads EAGVTQFPSHSVIEKGQTVTLRCDPISGHDNLYWYRRVMGKEIKFLLHFVKESKQDESGMPNNRFLAERTGGTYSTLKVQPAELEDSGVYFCASSQDGTSGNYNEQFFGPGTRLTVL.

V and J are TRBV27 and TRBJ1-1; D is perhaps TRBD1 (6 bases). The CDR3 is made up of 20 amino acids. Germline lookup yields CDR1 MNHEY and CDR2 SMNVEV (reference sequence). The V end lost 5 bases, the J end lost 0 bases, and 28 bases lay between the germline ends. DNA for the CDR3: TGTGCCAGCAGTCTCCTTCGTAGGGGACATCCCCCGGACATGAACACTGAAGCTTTCTTT. Translating gives CASSLLRRGHPPDMNTEAFF.

This chain joins TRBV6-1 and TRBJ2-1, with TRBD2 matching over 8 bases. Germline assignment: CDR1 MNHNS and CDR2 SASEGT. Trimming cost V 1 base and J 7 bases; bases outside gene matches: 6. CDR3 length: 15 amino acids. CDR3 loop: CASSEVRTSLNEQFF. CDR3 coding DNA: TGTGCCAGCAGTGAAGTAAGGACTAGCTTAAATGAGCAGTTCTTC.

The V and J genes are TRBV5-6 and TRBJ2-1, with 13 bases fitting TRBD2. Germline V lookup: CDR1 SGHDT, CDR2 YYEEEE. Losses at the gene ends were 0 bases for V and 9 bases for J; bases not matched to a gene: 6. The CDR3 contains 16 residues. CDR3 region: CASSLDGLAGVCEQFF. In DNA form, the CDR3 reads TGTGCCAGCAGCTTGGACGGACTAGCGGGAGTCTGTGAGCAGTTCTTC.